The T cell receptor beta chain under discussion was sequenced for a study of blood T cell repertoires in COVID-19. At the level of the study: COVID-19 samples collected from the United States, Italy and Spain covered acute and convalescent phases.

The protocol was immunoSEQ multiplex PCR, while the TCRdb copy is restricted to in-frame clones and leaves out a portion. The repertoire consists of roughly 280,000 clones, with 70% to 90% occurring once and the leading ten covering approximately 10%. Germline CDR1 and CDR2: SGHAT and FQNNGV. The V gene end was trimmed by 5 bases and the J gene end by 5 bases; junction bases not matched to a gene: 4. CDR3 length: 13 amino acids. The TCR originated in a woman between 70 and 85 years old with acute or convalescent COVID-19. The chain couples TRBV11-2 to TRBJ2-5; 8 bases align to TRBD2. The source material was peripheral blood. CDR3 bases: TGTGCCAGCAGCGCTGGACTAGCTGAGACCCAGTACTTC. Its protein product is CASSAGLAETQYF.